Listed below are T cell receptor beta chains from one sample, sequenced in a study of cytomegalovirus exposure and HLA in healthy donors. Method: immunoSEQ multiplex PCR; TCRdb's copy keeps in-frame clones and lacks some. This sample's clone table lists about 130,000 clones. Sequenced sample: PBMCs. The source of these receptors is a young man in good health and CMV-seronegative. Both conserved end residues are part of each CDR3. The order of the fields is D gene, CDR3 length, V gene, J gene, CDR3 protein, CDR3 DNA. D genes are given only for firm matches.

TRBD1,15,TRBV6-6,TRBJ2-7,CASRNYPGQGYEQYF,TGTGCCAGCAGGAACTACCCGGGACAGGGATACGAGCAGTACTTC
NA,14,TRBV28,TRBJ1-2,CASSTRGEGDGYTF,TGTGCCAGCAGTACGCGGGGGGAGGGGGACGGCTACACCTTC
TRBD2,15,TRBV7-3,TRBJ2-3,CASSLIGRGSDTQYF,TGTGCCAGCAGCTTAATCGGGAGGGGTTCAGATACGCAGTATTTT
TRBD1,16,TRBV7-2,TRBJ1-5,CATTPPGTAVGQPQHF,TGTGCCACAACCCCCCCCGGGACAGCGGTCGGTCAGCCCCAGCATTTT
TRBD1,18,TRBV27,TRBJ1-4,CASSLSADRGRGNEKLFF,TGTGCCAGCAGTTTATCGGCGGACAGGGGAAGAGGTAATGAAAAACTGTTTTTT
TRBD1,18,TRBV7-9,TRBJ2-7,CASSLVGQGDAKSHEQYF,TGTGCCAGCAGCTTAGTTGGGCAGGGGGACGCTAAGAGTCACGAGCAGTACTTC
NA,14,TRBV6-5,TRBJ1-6,CASRLQGNNSPLHF,TGTGCCAGCAGACTACAGGGAAATAATTCACCCCTCCACTTT
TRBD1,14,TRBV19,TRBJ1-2,CASSIPGQGYGYTF,TGTGCCAGTAGTATACCCGGACAGGGCTATGGCTACACCTTC
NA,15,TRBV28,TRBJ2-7,CASSLPGSARNEQYF,TGTGCCAGCAGTTTGCCGGGTTCGGCGAGGAACGAGCAGTACTTC
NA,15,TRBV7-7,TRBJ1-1,CASSPPGTLNTEAFF,TGTGCTAGCAGCCCTCCAGGTACATTGAACACTGAAGCTTTCTTT
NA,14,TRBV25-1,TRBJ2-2,CASSSDQGTGELFF,TGTGCCAGCAGCTCGGACCAGGGGACCGGGGAGCTGTTTTTT
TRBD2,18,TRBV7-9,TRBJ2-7,CASSLGGTSGPSSYEQYF,TGTGCCAGCAGCTTAGGGGGGACTAGCGGGCCGAGCTCCTACGAGCAGTACTTC
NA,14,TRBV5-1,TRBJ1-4,CASHPGLTNEKLFF,TGCGCCAGCCATCCCGGTTTAACTAATGAAAAACTGTTTTTT
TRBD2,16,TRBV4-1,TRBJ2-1,CASSQEFLAAYNEQFF,TGCGCCAGCAGCCAAGAATTTCTAGCGGCTTACAATGAGCAGTTCTTC
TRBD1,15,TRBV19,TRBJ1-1,CASYPFGQGLTEAFF,TGTGCCAGCTACCCCTTCGGACAGGGATTAACTGAAGCTTTCTTT
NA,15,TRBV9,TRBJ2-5,CASSVSGSQTETQYF,TGTGCCAGCAGCGTATCGGGGAGCCAAACGGAGACCCAGTACTTC
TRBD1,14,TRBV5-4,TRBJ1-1,CASSSWTGNTEAFF,TGTGCCAGCAGCTCTTGGACAGGAAACACTGAAGCTTTCTTT
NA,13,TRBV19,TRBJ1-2,CASRYPGGYGYTF,TGTGCCAGTAGATATCCGGGCGGGTATGGCTACACCTTC
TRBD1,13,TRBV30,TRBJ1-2,CAWSDRGREGYTF,TGTGCCTGGAGTGACAGGGGGCGAGAGGGCTACACCTTC
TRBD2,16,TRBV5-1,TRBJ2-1,CASSFVLTSGSHEQFF,TGCGCCAGCAGCTTCGTTTTAACTAGCGGGAGCCATGAGCAGTTCTTC
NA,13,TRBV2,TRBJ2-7,CASSLTVTYEQYF,TGTGCCAGCAGTTTGACAGTAACCTACGAGCAGTACTTC
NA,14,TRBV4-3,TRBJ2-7,CASSHNIGGYEQYF,TGCGCCAGCAGCCACAATATAGGGGGCTACGAGCAGTACTTC
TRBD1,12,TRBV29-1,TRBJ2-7,CSVRTGMVEQYF,TGCAGCGTCCGGACAGGGATGGTCGAGCAGTACTTC
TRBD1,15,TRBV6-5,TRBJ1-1,CASSRTNRGGTEAFF,TGTGCCAGCAGCCGAACAAACAGGGGCGGAACTGAAGCTTTCTTT
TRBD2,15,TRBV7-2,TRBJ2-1,CASSLKSGGYNEQFF,TGTGCCAGCAGCTTAAAGAGCGGGGGGTACAATGAGCAGTTCTTC
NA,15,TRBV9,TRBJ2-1,CASTPSAGMGNEQFF,TGTGCCAGCACCCCATCCGCAGGGATGGGCAATGAGCAGTTCTTC
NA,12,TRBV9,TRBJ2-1,CASSVGGYEQFF,TGTGCCAGCAGCGTAGGAGGATACGAGCAGTTCTTC
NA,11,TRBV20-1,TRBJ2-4,CSGGPGDIQYF,TGCAGTGGGGGTCCGGGAGACATTCAGTACTTC
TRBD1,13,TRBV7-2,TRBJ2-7,CASSHGQGWEQYF,TGTGCCAGCAGCCATGGACAGGGTTGGGAGCAGTACTTC
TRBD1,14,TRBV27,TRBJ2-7,CASSLGQGVGPRYF,TGTGCCAGCAGTTTAGGACAGGGGGTAGGCCCCAGGTACTTC
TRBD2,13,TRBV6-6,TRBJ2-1,CASHGLVNNEQFF,TGTGCCAGCCACGGACTAGTAAACAATGAGCAGTTCTTC
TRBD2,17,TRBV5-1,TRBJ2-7,CASSLAGTSGGFYEQYF,TGCGCCAGCAGCTTGGCCGGTACTAGCGGGGGTTTCTACGAGCAGTACTTC
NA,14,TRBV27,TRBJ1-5,CASSPARGSGVQHF,TGTGCCAGCAGTCCCGCCAGAGGGTCCGGGGTCCAGCATTTT
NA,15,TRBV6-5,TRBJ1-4,CASSPRGGGNEKLFF,TGTGCCAGCAGTCCCCGGGGAGGGGGGAATGAAAAACTGTTTTTT
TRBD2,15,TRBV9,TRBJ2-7,CASSVGLAASYEQYF,TGTGCCAGCAGCGTAGGACTAGCGGCCTCCTACGAGCAGTACTTC
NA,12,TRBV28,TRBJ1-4,CASHQGSEKLFF,TGTGCCAGCCACCAGGGAAGTGAAAAACTGTTTTTT
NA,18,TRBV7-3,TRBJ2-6,CASSPPRRPSAGANVLTF,TGTGCCAGCAGCCCCCCCCGCAGGCCCTCTGCTGGGGCCAACGTCCTGACTTTC
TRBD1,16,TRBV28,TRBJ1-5,CASSMTGTGGHYPQHF,TGTGCCAGCAGTATGACCGGGACAGGGGGCCACTATCCCCAGCATTTT
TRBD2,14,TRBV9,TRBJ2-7,CASSPRLASYEQYF,TGTGCCAGCAGCCCGCGACTAGCATCCTACGAGCAGTACTTC
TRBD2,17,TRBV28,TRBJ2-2,CASSFPRSGGNTGELFF,TGTGCCAGCAGTTTCCCGAGGTCGGGGGGGAACACCGGGGAGCTGTTTTTT
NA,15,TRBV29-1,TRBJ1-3,CSVERQVHSGNTIYF,TGCAGCGTTGAGCGACAGGTACACTCTGGAAACACCATATATTTT
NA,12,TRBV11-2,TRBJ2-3,CASSPPADTQYF,TGTGCCAGCAGCCCCCCTGCAGATACGCAGTATTTT
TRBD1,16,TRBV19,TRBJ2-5,CASSTSGTGVGETQYF,TGTGCCAGTAGTACGTCAGGGACAGGGGTTGGGGAGACCCAGTACTTC
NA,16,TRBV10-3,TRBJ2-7,CAISRTTGTDNYEQYF,TGTGCCATCAGTAGAACGACAGGCACGGACAACTACGAGCAGTACTTC
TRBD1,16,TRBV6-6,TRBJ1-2,CASSYSGTGGNYGYTF,TGTGCCAGCAGTTACTCGGGGACAGGAGGTAACTATGGCTACACCTTC
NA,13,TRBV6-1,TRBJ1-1,CASSETVGTEAFF,TGTGCCAGCAGTGAAACAGTAGGCACTGAAGCTTTCTTT
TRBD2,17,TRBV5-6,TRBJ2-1,CASSGPGLAGGYNEQFF,TGTGCCAGCAGCGGCCCGGGACTAGCGGGGGGTTACAATGAGCAGTTCTTC
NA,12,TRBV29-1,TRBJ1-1,CSVDEAGAEAFF,TGCAGCGTTGACGAAGCGGGGGCAGAAGCTTTCTTT
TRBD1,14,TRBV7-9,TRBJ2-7,CASSPGQSVYEQYF,TGTGCCAGCAGCCCGGGACAGTCCGTCTACGAGCAGTACTTC
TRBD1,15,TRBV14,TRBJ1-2,CASSPQGKGYSGYTF,TGTGCCAGCAGCCCACAGGGGAAGGGTTATAGCGGCTACACCTTC
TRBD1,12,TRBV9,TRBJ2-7,CASSVTGNEQYF,TGTGCCAGCAGCGTGACAGGGAACGAGCAGTACTTC
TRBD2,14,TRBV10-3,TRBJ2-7,CAISVSSGTYEQYF,TGTGCCATCAGTGTAAGTAGCGGGACCTACGAGCAGTACTTC
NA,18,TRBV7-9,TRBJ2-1,CASSLVAGIAAAYNEQFF,TGTGCCAGCAGCTTAGTAGCCGGGATAGCAGCCGCATACAATGAGCAGTTCTTC
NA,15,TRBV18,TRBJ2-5,CASSPPSSGMETQYF,TGTGCCAGCTCACCACCCTCGAGCGGCATGGAGACCCAGTACTTC